This TCR beta chain came from a study of cytomegalovirus exposure and HLA in healthy donors. General observations from the study: Per a prior analysis, the majority of TCR beta V segments were productive roughly 87% or roughly 30% of the time.

The germline V gene has CDR1 SGHTA and CDR2 FQGNSA. CDR3 length: 14 residues. V shed 1 base and J shed 4 bases, with 11 bases lying between them. Both 60 Vbeta primers and 13 Jbeta primers went into the PCR. Only in-frame clones appear in the TCRdb table, and some are missing; sequencing was by immunoSEQ multiplex PCR. Counted here are fewer than 200,000 clones, 85% occurring once; the ten biggest clones make up 2% to 2.5%. Donors were ostensibly healthy at sampling, although undocumented immune exposures were probable. Points on this clone: Its specificity is not known.

Sequenced: PBMCs. This sequence was found in a man younger than 35 in good health and CMV-seropositive. The rearrangement links TRBV7-2 to TRBJ2-7; no reliable D call. The CDR3 DNA follows: TGTGCCAGCAGCTTAGGTCTGCCAGATTACGAGCAGTACTTC. Residues: CASSLGLPDYEQYF. Full variable domain (rest looked up from reference TRBV7-2 and TRBJ2-7): GAGVSQSPSNKVTEKGKDVELRCDPISGHTALYWYRQSLGQGLEFLIYFQGNSAPDKSGLPSDRFSAERTGGSVSTLTIQRTQQEDSAVYLCASSLGLPDYEQYFGPGTRLTVT.